This T cell receptor (beta chain) was sequenced during a study of blood T cell repertoires in COVID-19. On the study more broadly: From the United States, Italy and Spain came samples of acute and convalescent COVID-19. Nucleic acid was either cDNA or gDNA, and it came from T cells, B-cell-depleted T cells, or PBMCs.

Per the original methods: Scientists estimated how many nucleated cells there were by amplifying reference gene primers. The assay was immunoSEQ multiplex PCR, and TCRdb's table has in-frame clones only and misses some. That table supplies the V and J calls and clone size; D and trimming were determined from the DNA. The sample yields some 200,000 clones, 70% to 90% seen once. V lost 1 base and J 0 bases, leaving 11 bases between the germline ends. Looked up from germline, CDR1 is SGHTA and CDR2 is FQGNSA. This CDR3 region has 16 residues. The sequence was obtained from a man older than 75 with acute or convalescent COVID-19. V is TRBV7-2 and J is TRBJ2-3; D not resolved. Sample: peripheral blood. The CDR3 nucleotides are TGTGCCAGCAGCTTAGGTCGGTCTTCCAGCACAGATACGCAGTATTTT. It encodes CASSLGRSSSTDTQYF.